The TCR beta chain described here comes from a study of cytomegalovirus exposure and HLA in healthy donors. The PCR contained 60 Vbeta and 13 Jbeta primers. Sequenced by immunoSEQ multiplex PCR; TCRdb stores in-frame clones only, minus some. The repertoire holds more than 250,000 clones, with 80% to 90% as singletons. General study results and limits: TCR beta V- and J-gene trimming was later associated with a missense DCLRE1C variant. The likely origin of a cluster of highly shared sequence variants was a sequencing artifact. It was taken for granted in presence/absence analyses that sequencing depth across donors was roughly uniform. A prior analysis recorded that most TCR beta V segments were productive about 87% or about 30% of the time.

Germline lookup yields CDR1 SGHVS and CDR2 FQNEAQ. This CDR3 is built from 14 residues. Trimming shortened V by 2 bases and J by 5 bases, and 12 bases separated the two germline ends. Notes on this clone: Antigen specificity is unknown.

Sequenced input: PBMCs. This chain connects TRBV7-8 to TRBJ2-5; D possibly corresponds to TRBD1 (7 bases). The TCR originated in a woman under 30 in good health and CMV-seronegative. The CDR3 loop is CASSLSPGGETQYF. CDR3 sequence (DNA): TGTGCCAGCAGCTTAAGTCCAGGGGGGGAGACCCAGTACTTC.